The clone carrying this TCR beta chain was observed a few times. The antigen remains unidentified. This sample's treatment: 10-day PBMC culture with coronavirus spike peptide pools or control peptides (ViraFEST assay). Culture conditions combined about 2 million PBMCs per well with 10 IU/ml IL-2 and 9 to 10 ug/ml peptide pools. This record comes from a study of vaccination and CD4 T cells after COVID-19. Overall study: Convalescent donors were composed of six males and four females, of whom two were Hispanic.

The Oncomine TCR Beta short-read assay was what sequenced the DNA obtained from cultured CD4+ T cells. TCRdb processed the PCR reads anew with MiXCR; each CDR3 protein has one entry. The sample shows around 20,000 distinct CDR3 sequences, under 30% of them seen only once. CDR3 length: 17 residues. Germline CDR1 is SGHVS and CDR2 is FQNEAQ. V shed 1 base, J shed 7 bases, and the junction held 11 bases outside the gene matches. The clonotype was recovered from a human donor with COVID-19. The gene calls are TRBV7-8 and TRBJ2-2; 8 bases match TRBD2. The sequencing sample was made of cultured CD4+ T cells from blood. Here the CDR3 DNA reads TGTGCCAGCAGCTTAGATCCCCCGGGACTAGTACGCGGGGAGCTGTTTTTT. Encoded protein: CASSLDPPGLVRGELFF.